This T cell receptor beta chain was sequenced during a study of radiotherapy plus CTLA-4 blockade in lung cancer. Study-level findings and limits: Tumor-origin TCR clones grew in blood after radiotherapy plus ipilimumab.

This CDR3 spans 12 amino acids. V lost 0 bases, J lost 16 bases, and 5 bases stayed unmatched. The V gene's germline CDR1 is KGHSH and CDR2 LQKENI. This clone came up a few times. The target antigen is unknown. Assay used: immunoSEQ multiplex PCR; TCRdb lists only in-frame clones, some missing. The sample lists some 110,000 clones; 70% to 90% were seen once. The chain has TRBV18 and TRBJ1-4, with 7 bases lining up with TRBD1. The sequences come from peripheral blood, collected from a patient treated with radiotherapy plus ipilimumab. The TCR comes from a human donor with non-small cell lung cancer that progressed on radiotherapy plus ipilimumab. Some clones in this sample may be carry-over from other donors' samples. As DNA, the CDR3 is TGTGCCAGCTCACCACCGACAGGGTTGAAGTTTTTT. Protein: CASSPPTGLKFF.